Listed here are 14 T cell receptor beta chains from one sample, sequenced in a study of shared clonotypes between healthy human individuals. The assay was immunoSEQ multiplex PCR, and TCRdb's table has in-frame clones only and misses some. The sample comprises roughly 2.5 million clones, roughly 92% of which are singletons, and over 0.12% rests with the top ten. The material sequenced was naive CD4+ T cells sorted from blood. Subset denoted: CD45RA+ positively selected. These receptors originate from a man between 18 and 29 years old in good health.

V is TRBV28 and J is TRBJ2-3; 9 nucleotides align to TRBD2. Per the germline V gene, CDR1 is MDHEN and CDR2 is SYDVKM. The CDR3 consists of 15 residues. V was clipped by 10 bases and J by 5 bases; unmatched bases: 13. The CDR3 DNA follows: TGTGCCATCCAGGACCCGGGACTAGCTGGAGATACGCAGTATTTT. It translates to CAIQDPGLAGDTQYF.

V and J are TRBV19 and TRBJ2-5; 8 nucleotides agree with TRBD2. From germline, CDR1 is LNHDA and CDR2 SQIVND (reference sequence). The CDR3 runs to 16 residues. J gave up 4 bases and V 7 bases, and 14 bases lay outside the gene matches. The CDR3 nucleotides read TGTGCCAGTAACGCCGGACGGAGCGGGGGCGGAGAGACCCAGTACTTC. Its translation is CASNAGRSGGGETQYF.

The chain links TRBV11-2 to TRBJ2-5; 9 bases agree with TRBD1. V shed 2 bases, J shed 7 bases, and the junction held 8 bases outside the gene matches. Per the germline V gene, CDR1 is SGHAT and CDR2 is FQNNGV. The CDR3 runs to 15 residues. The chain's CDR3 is CASSLSGQGDATQYF. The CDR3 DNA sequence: TGTGCCAGCAGCTTATCGGGACAGGGAGACGCGACCCAGTACTTC.

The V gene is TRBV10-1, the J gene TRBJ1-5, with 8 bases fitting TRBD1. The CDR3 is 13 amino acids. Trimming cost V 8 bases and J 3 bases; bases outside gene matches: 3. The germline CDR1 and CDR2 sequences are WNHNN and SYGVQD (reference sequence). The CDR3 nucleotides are TGCGCCAGCCAGCAGGGGGCCAATCAGCCCCAGCATTTT. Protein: CASQQGANQPQHF.

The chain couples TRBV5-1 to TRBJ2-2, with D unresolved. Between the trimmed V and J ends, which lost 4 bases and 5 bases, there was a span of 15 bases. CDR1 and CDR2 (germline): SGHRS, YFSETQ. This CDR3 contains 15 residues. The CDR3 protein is CASSPGRSGTGELFF. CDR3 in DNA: TGCGCCAGCAGCCCAGGCAGGAGTGGTACCGGGGAGCTGTTTTTT.

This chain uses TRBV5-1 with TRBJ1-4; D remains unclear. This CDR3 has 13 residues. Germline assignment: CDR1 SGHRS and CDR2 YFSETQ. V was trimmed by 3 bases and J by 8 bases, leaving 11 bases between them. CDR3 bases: TGCGCCAGCAGCTACATTCCGGACGAAAAACTGTTTTTT. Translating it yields CASSYIPDEKLFF.

CDR3 nucleotides: TGTGCCAGCAGTTACCCCGGGAGAACCTACGAGCAGTACTTC. Translating it yields CASSYPGRTYEQYF. The chain couples TRBV6-6 to TRBJ2-7, with D possibly being TRBD2 (6 bases). Germline V gene lookup returns CDR1 MNHNY and CDR2 SVGAGI (reference sequence). Trimming took off 2 bases at V and 2 bases at J, with 10 bases between the two ends. The CDR3 consists of 14 residues.

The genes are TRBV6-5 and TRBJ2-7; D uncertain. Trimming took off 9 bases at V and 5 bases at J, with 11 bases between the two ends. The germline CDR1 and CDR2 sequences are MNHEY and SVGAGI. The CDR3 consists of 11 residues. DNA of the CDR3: TGTGCCAGTTCCAGTATCCACGAGCAGTACTTC. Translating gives CASSSIHEQYF.

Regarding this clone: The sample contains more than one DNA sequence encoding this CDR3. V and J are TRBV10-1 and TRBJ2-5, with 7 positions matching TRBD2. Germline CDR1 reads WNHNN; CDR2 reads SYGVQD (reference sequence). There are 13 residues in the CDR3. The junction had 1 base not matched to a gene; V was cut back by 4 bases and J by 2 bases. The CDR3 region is CASSVRGQETQYF. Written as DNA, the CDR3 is TGCGCCAGCAGTGTGCGGGGGCAAGAGACCCAGTACTTC.

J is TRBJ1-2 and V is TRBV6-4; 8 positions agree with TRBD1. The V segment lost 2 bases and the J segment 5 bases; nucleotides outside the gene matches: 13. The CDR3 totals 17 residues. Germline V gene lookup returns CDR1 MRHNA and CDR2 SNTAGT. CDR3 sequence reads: CASSDAGTGLIGYGYTF. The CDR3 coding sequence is TGTGCCAGCAGTGACGCAGGGACAGGCCTGATCGGATATGGCTACACCTTC.

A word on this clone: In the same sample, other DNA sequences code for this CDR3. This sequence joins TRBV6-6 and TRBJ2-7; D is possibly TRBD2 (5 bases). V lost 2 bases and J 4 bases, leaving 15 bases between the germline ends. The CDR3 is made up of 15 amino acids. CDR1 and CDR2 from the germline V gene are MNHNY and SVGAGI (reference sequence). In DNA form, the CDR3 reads TGTGCCAGCAGTTACAGCTCGGGAAGGGTTTACGAGCAGTACTTC. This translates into CASSYSSGRVYEQYF.

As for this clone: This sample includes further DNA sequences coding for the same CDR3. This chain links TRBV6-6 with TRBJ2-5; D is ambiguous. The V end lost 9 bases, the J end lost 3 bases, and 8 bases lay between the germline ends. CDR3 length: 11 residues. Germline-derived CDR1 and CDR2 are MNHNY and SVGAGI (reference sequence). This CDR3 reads CASSREETQYF. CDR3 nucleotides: TGTGCCAGTTCGCGAGAAGAGACCCAGTACTTC.

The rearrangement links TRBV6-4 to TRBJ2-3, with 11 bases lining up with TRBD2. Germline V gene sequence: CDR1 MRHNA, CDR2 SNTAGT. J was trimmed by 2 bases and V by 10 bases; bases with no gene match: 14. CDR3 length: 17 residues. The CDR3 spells CAIRVKLAGEITDTQYF. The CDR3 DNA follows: TGTGCCATCCGGGTGAAACTAGCGGGAGAGATCACAGATACGCAGTATTTT.

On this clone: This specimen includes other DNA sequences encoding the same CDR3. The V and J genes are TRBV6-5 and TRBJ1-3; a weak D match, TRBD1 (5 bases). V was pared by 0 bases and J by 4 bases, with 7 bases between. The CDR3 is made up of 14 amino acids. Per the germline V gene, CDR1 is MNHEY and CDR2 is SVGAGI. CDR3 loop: CASSYSKGGNTIYF. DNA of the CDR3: TGTGCCAGCAGTTACTCCAAGGGGGGAAACACCATATATTTT.